This paragraph reports one TCR beta chain. Its specificity is unknown. The record originates from a study of T cells expressing NK-cell markers. Study background: Most of the eight sequenced donors were classified as HCMV-seropositive, and one was classified as seronegative. Findings and caveats of the study: In a group of about six donors, dominant NKG2C+ clonotypes represented roughly 1.0-7.0% of CD8+ T cells. These same clonotypes (in several donors) also led the CD3+CD56-NKG2C+ fraction.

Production of TCR beta cDNA relied on 5'RACE template switching with UMIs. TCRdb re-called the 5' RACE reads and shows each CDR3 protein once, DNA omitted. The data include 150,000 to 200,000 distinct CDR3 sequences; the top ten clones carry 18%. Per the germline V gene, CDR1 is MNHEY and CDR2 is SVGAGI. CDR3 length equals 15 residues. The chain uses TRBV6-5 and TRBJ1-2; TCRdb's D call of TRBD1 is untestable without DNA. Sample: blood T cells: a sorted CD56 or NKG2C T cell subset, CD4+ or CD8+ T cells, or bulk PBMC T cells (not recorded which). The clonotype comes from a woman between 18 and 69 years old in good health. The CDR3 here is CASSYSGRQGYGYTF.